This TCR beta chain was retrieved from a study of CD8 T cells in ankylosing spondylitis. Study conclusions and caveats: Matched synovial fluid from ankylosing spondylitis patients was reported to be enriched for disease-linked clones. The authors found the disease-linked clones to be CD8+ and relatively rare in peripheral blood.

This clonotype was picked up a small number of times. What it recognizes is unknown. The germline V gene encodes CDR1 DFQATT and CDR2 SNEGSKA (reference sequence). The V end was cut by 7 bases, the J end by 2 bases, with 14 bases between. The CDR3 length is 13 residues. TCRdb called the 5' RACE reads again in MiXCR, with one record for every CDR3 protein. Of fewer than 250,000 distinct CDR3 sequences listed, 30% to 35% were seen once; the top ten hold approximately 4%. This receptor was identified in a male donor with ankylosing spondylitis or in good health (not recorded which). The gene calls are TRBV20-1 and TRBJ2-5; maybe TRBD2 (5 bases). The sequenced sample was blood, either unsorted or a sorted T cell fraction (not recorded which). The CDR3 loop is CSERRRAQETQYF. In nucleotides, the CDR3 is TGCAGTGAGAGACGGCGGGCACAAGAGACCCAGTACTTC.